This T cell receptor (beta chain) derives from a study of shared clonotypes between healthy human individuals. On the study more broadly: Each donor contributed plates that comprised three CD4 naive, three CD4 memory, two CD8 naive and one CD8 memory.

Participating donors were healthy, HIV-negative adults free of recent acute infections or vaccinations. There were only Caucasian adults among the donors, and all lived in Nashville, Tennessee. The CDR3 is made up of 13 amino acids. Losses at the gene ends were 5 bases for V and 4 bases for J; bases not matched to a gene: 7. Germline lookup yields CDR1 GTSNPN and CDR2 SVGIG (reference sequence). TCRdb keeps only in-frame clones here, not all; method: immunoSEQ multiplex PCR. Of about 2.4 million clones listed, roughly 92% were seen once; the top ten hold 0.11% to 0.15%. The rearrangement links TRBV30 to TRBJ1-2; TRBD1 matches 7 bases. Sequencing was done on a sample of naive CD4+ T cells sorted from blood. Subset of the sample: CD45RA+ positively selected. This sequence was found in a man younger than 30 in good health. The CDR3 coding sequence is TGTGCCTGGCGGGACAGTGGAGTCTATGGCTACACCTTC. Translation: CAWRDSGVYGYTF.